This TCR beta chain was identified in a study of shared clonotypes between healthy human individuals. Assay used: immunoSEQ multiplex PCR; TCRdb lists only in-frame clones, some missing. The table includes 600,000 to 750,000 clones, over 55% detected once. Study-wide results and limits: Genetic and exposure-history diversity was limited by the few donors. Clonotypes shared by all four sorted-subset donors had higher generation probabilities than non-shared clonotypes.

This clone was seen a single time. Its target is not known. Other nucleotide sequences from this sample produce the same CDR3. Partitioning of CD4+ cells yielded a CD45RA+ naive subset and a CD45RA-negative memory subset. Germline V CDR1 and CDR2: GTSNPN, SVGIG (reference sequence). V shed 0 bases and J shed 10 bases, with 10 bases lying between them. The CDR3 consists of 12 residues. This rearrangement joins TRBV30 to TRBJ2-1; maybe TRBD1 (7 bases). Sequenced sample: memory CD4+ T cells sorted from blood. Subset denoted: CD45RA-negative fraction. The sequence was collected from a woman aged 25 to 39 in good health. CDR3 loop: CAWSVRGREQFF. The CDR3 coding sequence is TGTGCCTGGAGTGTCAGGGGGAGGGAGCAGTTCTTC.